Below are 19 T cell receptor beta chains sequenced from a single sample in a study of spatial heterogeneity in lung cancer. Study-level findings and limits: Mutation tallies in tumors tracked expanded intratumoral alpha and beta TCR counts.

These TCRs' antigens remain unknown. TCRdb redid the calling of the 5' RACE reads with MiXCR, one entry per CDR3 protein. The sample lists over 1,500 distinct CDR3 sequences; 5.5% to 7% were seen once. Time point noted: sample taken at primary tumor resection. This sample comprised lung tumor tissue, obtained at surgery. The receptors come from a female donor with early-stage non-small cell lung cancer.

By share, this clonotype ranks as medium-sized. The chain is built from TRBV20-1 and TRBJ2-5; 8 positions agree with TRBD2. CDR3 length: 14 amino acids. Germline values: CDR1 DFQATT, CDR2 SNEGSKA (reference sequence). V lost 0 bases and J lost 9; bases outside the gene matches: 9. Written as DNA, the CDR3 is TGCAGTGCTAGAGATCAGGGACTAGTTGCGGCCCAGTACTTC. This gives the protein CSARDQGLVAAQYF.

By share, this clonotype counts as medium-sized. CDR3: CATSSTTRTGNYEQYF. The CDR3 region has the DNA TGTGCCACCAGTTCAACCACAAGGACAGGGAACTACGAGCAGTACTTC. The rearrangement uses TRBV24-1 and TRBJ2-7, with 8 positions matching TRBD1. Looked up from germline, CDR1 is KGHDR and CDR2 is SFDVKD. There are 16 residues in the CDR3. V trimming: 6 bases; J trimming: 3 bases; junction bases outside the gene matches: 12.

Relative to its sample, this clonotype is medium-sized. This chain uses TRBV12-3 or TRBV12-4 with TRBJ2-7, with unresolved D. Trimming pared 5 bases from V and 6 bases from J, leaving 11 bases between. The CDR3 contains 12 residues. The CDR3 coding sequence is TGTGCCAGCAGTCTCCCCCTAGGCGAGCAGTACTTC. It codes for CASSLPLGEQYF.

The V gene is TRBV20-1, the J gene TRBJ1-5, with D perhaps matching TRBD1 (6 bases). CDR1 DFQATT and CDR2 SNEGSKA come from the germline V gene (reference sequence). The V end lost 1 base, the J end lost 7 bases, and 17 bases lay between the germline ends. CDR3 length equals 15 residues. The CDR3 coding sequence is TGCAGTGCTAGAGGCAACCCTGGGGGCGGACAGCCCCAGCATTTT. This translates into CSARGNPGGGQPQHF.

In its sample, this clonotype ranks as medium-sized. CDR3 in amino acids: CSVEAGRTGELFF. The CDR3 region has the DNA TGCAGCGTTGAGGCGGGCCGGACCGGGGAGCTGTTTTTT. V usage is TRBV29-1 and J usage is TRBJ2-2, with D perhaps TRBD2 (5 bases). The CDR3 contains 13 residues. In germline, CDR1 is SQVTM, CDR2 ANQGSEA. V lost 3 bases to trimming and J lost 5 bases, with 10 bases between them.

Judged by abundance, this clonotype is medium-sized (0.01 to 0.1%). V usage is TRBV7-9 and J usage is TRBJ2-7, with D uncertain. V gave up 5 bases and J gave up 0 bases, with 2 bases separating them. The CDR3 has 11 residues. CDR1 is SEHNR, CDR2 FQNEAQ, per germline (reference sequence). Written as DNA, the CDR3 is TGTGCCAGCAGCCCCTCCTACGAGCAGTACTTC. Translating gives CASSPSYEQYF.

By share, this clonotype ranks as medium-sized (0.01 to 0.1%). J is TRBJ1-5 and V is TRBV6-2 or TRBV6-3, with unresolved D. There are 13 residues in the CDR3. Germline V gene data show CDR1 as MNHEY and CDR2 as SVGEGT. V lost 7 bases and J 8 bases, leaving 15 bases between the germline ends. As DNA, the CDR3 is TGTGCCAGCACCGATTCTTCCACGAAGCCCCAGCATTTT. It codes for CASTDSSTKPQHF.

By proportion, this clonotype is medium-sized. The chain couples TRBV6-6 to TRBJ2-6, with 8 bases lining up with TRBD1. Germline CDR1 MNHNY, CDR2 SVGAGI (reference sequence). V trimming: 6 bases; J trimming: 1 base; junction bases outside the gene matches: 5. This CDR3 is built from 16 residues. CDR3: CASRPRTGSGANVLTF. Written as DNA, the CDR3 is TGTGCCAGCAGACCACGGACAGGGTCTGGGGCCAACGTCCTGACTTTC.

This clonotype rates as medium-sized. The chain recombines TRBV2 with TRBJ2-3; unclear D gene. The ends were cut back, 5 bases at V and 0 bases at J, with 15 bases in the middle. Germline CDR1 and CDR2: SNHLY and FYNNEI. The CDR3 runs 16 residues. The DNA of the CDR3 is TGTGCCAGCAGTTGGGCATGGCCAACTAGCACAGATACGCAGTATTTT. Protein sequence: CASSWAWPTSTDTQYF.

In its sample, this clonotype ranks as medium-sized. V usage is TRBV27 and J usage is TRBJ2-5; D tentatively fits TRBD1 or TRBD2 (5 bases each). The CDR3 runs 13 residues. Germline CDR1 is MNHEY and CDR2 is SMNVEV (reference sequence). Trimming pared 5 bases from V and 7 bases from J, leaving 14 bases between. The CDR3 protein is CASSPGTRRTQYF. As DNA, the CDR3 is TGTGCCAGCAGTCCCGGGACCCGTCGGACCCAGTACTTC.

The J gene is TRBJ1-4, the V gene TRBV28; D remains unclear. CDR1 is MDHEN, CDR2 SYDVKM, per germline. CDR3 size: 14 residues. Trimming removed 8 bases at V and 2 bases at J, with 12 bases between. This chain's CDR3 is CASQTTRTNEKLFF. The CDR3 nucleotides read TGTGCCAGCCAAACAACAAGGACTAATGAAAAACTGTTTTTT.

This clonotype was detected many times. This rearrangement joins TRBV2 to TRBJ2-7, with no clear D. V was clipped by 4 bases and J by 3 bases, with 10 bases between them. The germline gives CDR1 SNHLY, CDR2 FYNNEI. The CDR3 is 13 residues long. As DNA, the CDR3 is TGTGCCAGCAGTGTGATGTCCTTCTACGAGCAGTACGTC. Translated: CASSVMSFYEQYV.

Many counts were recorded for this clonotype. The chain joins TRBV29-1 to TRBJ2-3; TRBD2 matches 11 bases. Trimming cost V 2 bases and J 4 bases; bases outside gene matches: 11. The CDR3 sequence is 17 residues long. The V gene's germline CDR1 is SQVTM and CDR2 ANQGSEA. Here the CDR3 DNA reads TGCAGCGTTGAACGAGATACTAGCGGGAGAGTCGCAGATACGCAGTATTTT. This gives the protein CSVERDTSGRVADTQYF.

Within the sample, this clonotype is medium-sized. This sequence joins TRBV23-1 and TRBJ2-4; 7 bases align to TRBD1. TRBV23-1 is noted as an ORF with a role that remains uncertain. J lost 6 bases, V lost 6 bases, and 11 bases had no gene match. The CDR3 runs to 15 residues. In nucleotides, the CDR3 is TGCGCCAGCAGGGTATCCAGAAGGGGGCTAAACATTCAGTACTTC. Translated, it gives CASRVSRRGLNIQYF.

This clonotype was found many times. The chain joins TRBV28 to TRBJ2-5, with D possibly matching TRBD1 (6 bases). Germline values: CDR1 MDHEN, CDR2 SYDVKM. CDR3 length equals 18 residues. The V gene lost 1 base and the J gene lost 2 bases, with 20 bases spanning the gap. CDR3 protein: CASSLFGGGSTKQETQYF. The DNA for the CDR3 is TGTGCCAGCAGTTTATTTGGGGGCGGTTCAACTAAGCAAGAGACCCAGTACTTC.

This clonotype qualifies as large. This sequence joins TRBV6-6 and TRBJ2-2, with a possible D match to TRBD1 (6 bases). The CDR3 runs 16 residues. Trimming removed 5 bases from V and 5 bases from J, with 18 bases in between. Germline CDR1 and CDR2: MNHNY and SVGAGI (reference sequence). This CDR3 reads CASSASMGAPTGELFF. In DNA form, the CDR3 reads TGTGCCAGCAGTGCTTCGATGGGGGCCCCAACCGGGGAGCTGTTTTTT.

The V call is TRBV21-1, the J call TRBJ2-7. TRBV21-1 is tagged as a pseudogene. The CDR3 length is 15 residues. For the CDR3, the DNA is TGTGCCAGCAGCACCGCGCTTCGGAGCTCCTACGAGCAGTACTTC. Amino acids: CASSTALRSSYEQYF.

This clonotype is medium-sized within its sample. The rearrangement links TRBV2 to TRBJ1-2; 10 bases match TRBD1. Germline CDR1 SNHLY, CDR2 FYNNEI. J lost 4 bases, V lost 6 bases, and 2 bases had no gene match. The CDR3 sequence is 13 residues long. In DNA form, the CDR3 reads TGTGCCAGCAGGGGGACAGGGGTCTATGGCTACACCTTC. Its translation: CASRGTGVYGYTF.

This clonotype ranks as large (0.1 to 1%). The V and J genes are TRBV5-1 and TRBJ2-1; D gene unclear. Trimming pared 0 bases from V and 1 base from J, leaving 5 bases between. This CDR3 spans 14 amino acids. Germline CDR1 SGHRS, CDR2 YFSETQ. The DNA of the CDR3 is TGCGCCAGCAGCTTGGCCGGGTCCTACAATGAGCAGTTCTTC. Its protein is CASSLAGSYNEQFF.